Listed below are T cell receptor beta chains from one sample, sequenced in a study of monozygotic twins with inflammatory bowel disease. Following a re-call of the 5' RACE reads, TCRdb has one entry per CDR3 protein and lacks DNA. Here the sample table reports about 300,000 distinct CDR3 sequences. The sample was blood. The receptors here all came from a human donor with ulcerative colitis or Crohn's disease, or a healthy co-twin of an affected twin (not recorded which). CDR3s include the opening cysteine and the closing phenylalanine or tryptophan. Each record gives: V gene, J gene, CDR3 protein.

TRBV5-1,TRBJ1-2,CASSFNRVNYGYTF
TRBV10-2,TRBJ1-5,CASSESDRIYQPQHF
TRBV30,TRBJ1-4,CAWSRVQGYEKLFF
TRBV4-2,TRBJ2-7,CASSQDLAEQYF
TRBV6-1,TRBJ1-5,CASRSHQGISQPQHF
TRBV10-3,TRBJ2-7,CAISEPPAKYEQYF
TRBV18,TRBJ2-7,CASSPQAGAVEEQYF
TRBV7-2,TRBJ1-6,CASSPETVPNSPLHF
TRBV27,TRBJ2-5,CASSPPGTSSVETQYF
TRBV20-1,TRBJ2-7,CSARDPLRERGEQYF
TRBV12-3/TRBV12-4,TRBJ2-5,CASSRTSRETQYF
TRBV21-1,TRBJ1-5,CASSLGRGRMESNQPQHF
TRBV20-1,TRBJ1-5,CSASSGGRARTDQPQHF
TRBV14,TRBJ2-2,CASNLGLRDGELFF
TRBV29-1,TRBJ1-2,CSVAGPRGGYTF
TRBV10-3,TRBJ2-2,CAIGSTSGSLSGELFF
TRBV5-4,TRBJ1-1,CASSRWSLNTEAFF
TRBV6-5,TRBJ2-5,CASSYSEGRTETQYF
TRBV7-2,TRBJ2-7,CASSKTGVPYEQYF
TRBV28,TRBJ2-7,CASSARPHEQYF
TRBV21-1,TRBJ2-1,CASSSKQWGHYNEQFF
TRBV28,TRBJ2-7,CASSQGDYEQYF
TRBV10-3,TRBJ1-5,CAISEAQGKVSGNQPQHF
TRBV7-6,TRBJ2-7,CASSLEGTVPGEQYF
TRBV12-3/TRBV12-4,TRBJ2-7,CASSFKEEATQYF
TRBV6-5,TRBJ1-2,CASSYKPGQVYGYTF
TRBV29-1,TRBJ2-7,CSAGTGSYEQYF
TRBV20-1,TRBJ2-7,CSARYQDRTYEQYF
TRBV9,TRBJ2-2,CASSLDSPISTGELFF
TRBV29-1,TRBJ1-2,CSVVSGVHGYTF
TRBV29-1,TRBJ2-7,CSVIAHNYEQYF
TRBV12-3/TRBV12-4,TRBJ2-1,CASSSGGDLVEQFF
TRBV6-2/TRBV6-3,TRBJ1-1,CASSYDPGGEIAEAFF
TRBV7-2,TRBJ1-5,CASSTGGISNQPQHF
TRBV12-3/TRBV12-4,TRBJ2-5,CASSPRTSGGVQETQYF
TRBV7-2,TRBJ2-2,CASSLNSGTNTGELFF
TRBV5-1,TRBJ1-6,CASSPGPDNSPLHF
TRBV19,TRBJ1-1,CASSIQGAEAFF
TRBV2,TRBJ2-4,CASSLGQGALNIQYF
TRBV20-1,TRBJ2-2,CSAQTPSPWELFF
TRBV18,TRBJ2-7,CASSPPGLAESYEQYF